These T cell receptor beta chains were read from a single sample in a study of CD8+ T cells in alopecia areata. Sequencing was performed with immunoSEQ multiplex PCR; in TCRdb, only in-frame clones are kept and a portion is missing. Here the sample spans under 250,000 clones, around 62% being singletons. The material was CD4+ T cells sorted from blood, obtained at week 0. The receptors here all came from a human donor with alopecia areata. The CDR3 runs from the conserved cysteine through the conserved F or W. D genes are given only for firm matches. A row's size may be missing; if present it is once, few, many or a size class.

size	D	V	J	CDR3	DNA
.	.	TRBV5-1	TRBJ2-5	CASSPLYQETQYF	TGCGCCAGCAGCCCATTGTACCAAGAGACCCAGTACTTC
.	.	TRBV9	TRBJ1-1	CASSSRTEDTEAFF	TGTGCCAGCAGCAGCCGGACAGAGGACACTGAAGCTTTCTTT
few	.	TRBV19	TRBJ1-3	CASSPDQTGNTIYF	TGTGCCAGTAGTCCAGATCAAACTGGAAACACCATATATTTT
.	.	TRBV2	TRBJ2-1	CASRLPSGSYNEQFF	TGTGCCAGCAGACTCCCCAGCGGTTCCTACAATGAGCAGTTCTTC
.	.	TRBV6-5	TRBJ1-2	CASSPGRGAVGYTF	TGTGCCAGCAGTCCTGGTCGGGGGGCGGTTGGCTACACCTTC
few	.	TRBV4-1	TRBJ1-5	CASSQEQGLAQPQHF	TGCGCCAGCAGCCAAGAACAAGGACTCGCCCAGCCCCAGCATTTT
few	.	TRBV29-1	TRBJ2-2	CSARGASTGELFF	TGCAGCGCCCGGGGAGCGAGCACCGGGGAGCTGTTTTTT
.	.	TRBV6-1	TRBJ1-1	CASRHPAQGNTEAFF	TGTGCCAGCAGACACCCCGCACAGGGTAACACTGAAGCTTTCTTT
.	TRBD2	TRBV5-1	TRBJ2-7	CASSLRKGAGASYEQYF	TGCGCCAGCAGCTTAAGGAAGGGAGCGGGGGCTTCCTACGAGCAGTACTTC
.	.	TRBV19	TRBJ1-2	CASRSTPRQLGYTF	TGTGCCAGTAGGTCGACCCCCCGACAGCTTGGCTACACCTTC
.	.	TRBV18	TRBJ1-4	CASSPVGPNEKLFF	TGTGCCAGCTCACCGGTGGGACCTAATGAAAAACTGTTTTTT
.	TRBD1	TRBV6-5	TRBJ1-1	CASRRTGNTEAFF	TGTGCCAGCAGGAGGACAGGTAACACTGAAGCTTTCTTT
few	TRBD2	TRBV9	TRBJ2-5	CASSSRGRAETQYF	TGTGCCAGCAGTTCTCGGGGGAGGGCAGAGACCCAGTACTTC
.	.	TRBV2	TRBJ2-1	CASSEEYNEQFF	TGTGCCAGCAGTGAAGAGTACAATGAGCAGTTCTTC
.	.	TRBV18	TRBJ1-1	CASSPRYTKGDTEAFF	TGTGCCAGCTCACCACGATACACCAAAGGGGACACTGAAGCTTTCTTT
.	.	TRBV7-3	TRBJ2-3	CASSLTAGAPGDTQYF	TGTGCCAGCAGCTTAACTGCGGGGGCCCCAGGTGATACGCAGTATTTT
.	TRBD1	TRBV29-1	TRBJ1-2	CSVDQPLSGTGGDGYTF	TGCAGCGTTGACCAGCCCCTTAGCGGGACAGGGGGTGATGGCTACACCTTC
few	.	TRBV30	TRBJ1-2	CAWSVRQHYGYTF	TGTGCCTGGAGTGTACGGCAGCACTATGGCTACACCTTC
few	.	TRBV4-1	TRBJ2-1	CASSLSRLAHSYNEQFF	TGCGCCAGCAGCCTATCCCGGCTAGCGCACTCCTACAATGAGCAGTTCTTC
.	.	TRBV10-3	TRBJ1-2	CAISELNYGYTF	TGTGCCATCAGCGAGCTCAACTATGGCTACACCTTC
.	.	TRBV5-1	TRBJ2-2	CASSLAQGHTGELFF	TGCGCCAGCAGCTTGGCCCAGGGGCACACCGGGGAGCTGTTTTTT
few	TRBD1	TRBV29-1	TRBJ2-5	CSARPGTGIGTQYF	TGCAGCGCGCGACCCGGGACAGGGATTGGGACCCAGTACTTC
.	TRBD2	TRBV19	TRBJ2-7	CASSIVASGSDRDEQYF	TGTGCCAGTAGTATAGTTGCTAGCGGGAGTGATCGCGACGAGCAGTACTTC
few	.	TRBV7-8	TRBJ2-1	CASSSARVPGNEQFF	TGTGCCAGCAGCTCAGCCAGGGTCCCGGGAAATGAGCAGTTCTTC
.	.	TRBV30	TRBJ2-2	CAWRARGSGKRELFF	TGTGCCTGGAGGGCTAGGGGCAGTGGCAAGAGGGAGCTGTTTTTT
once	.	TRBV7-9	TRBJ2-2	CASSFLNTGELFF	TGTGCCAGCAGCTTTTTGAACACCGGGGAGCTGTTTTTT
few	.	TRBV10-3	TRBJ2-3	CATGEWPDTQYF	TGTGCCACCGGAGAATGGCCAGATACGCAGTATTTT
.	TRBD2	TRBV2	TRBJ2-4	CASSEGGTSGEKYF	TGTGCCAGCAGTGAAGGTGGGACTAGCGGGGAAAAGTACTTC
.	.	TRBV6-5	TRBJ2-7	CASSLLEGEQYF	TGTGCCAGCAGCCTTTTGGAGGGCGAGCAGTACTTC
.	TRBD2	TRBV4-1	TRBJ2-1	CASSHVTSGGNNEQFF	TGCGCCAGCAGCCATGTGACTAGCGGAGGGAACAATGAGCAGTTCTTC
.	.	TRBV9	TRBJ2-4	CASSVGGLASIQYF	TGTGCCAGCAGCGTAGGAGGGCTAGCTTCCATTCAGTACTTC
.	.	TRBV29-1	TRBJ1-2	CSASVGYGYTF	TGCAGCGCCTCGGTCGGATATGGCTACACCTTC
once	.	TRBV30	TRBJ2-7	CAWNKDTTYEQYF	TGTGCCTGGAATAAGGACACGACCTACGAGCAGTACTTC
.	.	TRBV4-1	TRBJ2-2	CASSQDRSRDTGELFF	TGCGCCAGCAGCCAAGATAGGTCGCGGGACACCGGGGAGCTGTTTTTT
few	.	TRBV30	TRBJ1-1	CAWSVSQNTEAFF	TGTGCCTGGAGTGTATCCCAGAACACTGAAGCTTTCTTT
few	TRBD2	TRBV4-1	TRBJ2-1	CASRDPRGSGYFEQFF	TGCGCCAGCAGGGATCCGCGGGGGTCGGGATATTTTGAGCAGTTCTTC
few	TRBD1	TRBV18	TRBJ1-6	CASSPIGTVYNSPLHF	TGTGCCAGCTCACCGATCGGGACAGTCTATAATTCACCCCTCCACTTT
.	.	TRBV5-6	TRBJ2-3	CASSFTTDTQYF	TGTGCCAGCAGCTTTACAACAGATACGCAGTATTTT
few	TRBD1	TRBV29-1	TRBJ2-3	CSVVLDRVHPDTQYF	TGCAGCGTTGTTCTGGACAGGGTTCACCCAGATACGCAGTATTTT
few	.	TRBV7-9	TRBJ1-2	CASIPTGGDYGYTF	TGTGCCAGCATCCCGACAGGTGGAGACTATGGCTACACCTTC
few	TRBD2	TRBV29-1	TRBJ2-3	CSVSGRGSTDTQYF	TGCAGCGTGAGCGGGAGAGGAAGCACAGATACGCAGTATTTT